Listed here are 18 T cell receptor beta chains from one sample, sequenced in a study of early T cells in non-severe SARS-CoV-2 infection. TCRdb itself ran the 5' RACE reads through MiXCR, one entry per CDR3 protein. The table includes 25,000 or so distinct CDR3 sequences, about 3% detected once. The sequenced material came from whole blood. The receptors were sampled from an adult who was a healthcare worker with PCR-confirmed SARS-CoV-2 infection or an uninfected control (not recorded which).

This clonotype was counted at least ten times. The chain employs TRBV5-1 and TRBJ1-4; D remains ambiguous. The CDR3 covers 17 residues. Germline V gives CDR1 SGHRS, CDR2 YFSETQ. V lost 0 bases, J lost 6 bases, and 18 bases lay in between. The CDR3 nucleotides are TGCGCCAGCAGCTTGGTGCTGAGGCGGGAAGTAGATGAAAAACTGTTTTTT. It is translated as CASSLVLRREVDEKLFF.

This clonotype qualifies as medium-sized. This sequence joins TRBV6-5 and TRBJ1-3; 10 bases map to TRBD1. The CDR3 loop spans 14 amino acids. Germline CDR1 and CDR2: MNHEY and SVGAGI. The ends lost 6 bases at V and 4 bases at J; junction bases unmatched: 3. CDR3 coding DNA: TGTGCCAGCAGGGGACAGGGGCGAGGAAACACCATATATTTT. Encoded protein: CASRGQGRGNTIYF.

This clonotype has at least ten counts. CDR3 residues: CASSLADGGQPQHF. The CDR3 nucleotides are TGTGCCAGCAGTTTAGCTGACGGGGGGCAGCCCCAGCATTTT. This sequence joins TRBV12-3 or TRBV12-4 and TRBJ1-5; possible D gene TRBD1, 5 bases. V was clipped by 0 bases and J by 7 bases, with 10 bases between them. This CDR3 region has 14 residues.

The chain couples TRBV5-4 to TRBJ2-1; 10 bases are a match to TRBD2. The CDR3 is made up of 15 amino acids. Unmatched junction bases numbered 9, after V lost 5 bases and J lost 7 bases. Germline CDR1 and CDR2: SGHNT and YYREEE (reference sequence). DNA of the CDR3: TGTGCCAGCAGTCTTAGCGGGGGGCCGGGGAATGAGCAGTTCTTC. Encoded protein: CASSLSGGPGNEQFF.

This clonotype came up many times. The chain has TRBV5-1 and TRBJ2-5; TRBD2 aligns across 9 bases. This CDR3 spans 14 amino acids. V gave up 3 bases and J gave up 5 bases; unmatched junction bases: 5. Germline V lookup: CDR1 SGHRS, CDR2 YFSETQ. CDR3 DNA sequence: TGCGCCAGCAGCTCCGGGACTAGCAGGGAGACCCAGTACTTC. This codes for CASSSGTSRETQYF.

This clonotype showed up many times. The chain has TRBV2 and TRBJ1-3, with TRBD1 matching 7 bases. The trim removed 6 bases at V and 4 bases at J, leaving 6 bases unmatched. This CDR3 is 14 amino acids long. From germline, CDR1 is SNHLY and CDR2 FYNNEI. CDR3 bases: TGTGCCAGCAGGGACAGGCTAGGAGGAAACACCATATATTTT. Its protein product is CASRDRLGGNTIYF. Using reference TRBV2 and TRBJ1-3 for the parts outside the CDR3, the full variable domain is EPEVTQTPSHQVTQMGQEVILRCVPISNHLYFYWYRQILGQKVEFLVSFYNNEISEKSEIFDDQFSVERPDGSNFTLKIRSTKLEDSAMYFCASRDRLGGNTIYFGEGSWLTVV.

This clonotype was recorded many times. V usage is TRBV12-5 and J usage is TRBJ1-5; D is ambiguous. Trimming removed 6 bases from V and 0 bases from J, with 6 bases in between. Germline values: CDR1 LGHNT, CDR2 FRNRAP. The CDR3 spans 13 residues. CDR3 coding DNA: TGTGCTAGTGGGGGGTCTAGCAATCAGCCCCAGCATTTT. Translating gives CASGGSSNQPQHF.

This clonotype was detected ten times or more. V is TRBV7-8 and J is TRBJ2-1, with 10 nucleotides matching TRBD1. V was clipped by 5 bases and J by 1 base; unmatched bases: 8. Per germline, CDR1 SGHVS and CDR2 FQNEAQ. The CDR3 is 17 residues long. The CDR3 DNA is TGTGCCAGCAGCCGTGGGGGGACAGGGGATTCCTACAATGAGCAGTTCTTC. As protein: CASSRGGTGDSYNEQFF.

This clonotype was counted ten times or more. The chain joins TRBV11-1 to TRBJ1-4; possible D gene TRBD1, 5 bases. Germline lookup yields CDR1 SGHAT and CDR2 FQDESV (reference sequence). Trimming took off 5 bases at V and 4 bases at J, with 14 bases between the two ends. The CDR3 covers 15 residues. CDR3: CASSLPGPLNEKLFF. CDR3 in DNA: TGTGCCAGCAGCCTGCCGGGACCGCTTAATGAAAAACTGTTTTTT.

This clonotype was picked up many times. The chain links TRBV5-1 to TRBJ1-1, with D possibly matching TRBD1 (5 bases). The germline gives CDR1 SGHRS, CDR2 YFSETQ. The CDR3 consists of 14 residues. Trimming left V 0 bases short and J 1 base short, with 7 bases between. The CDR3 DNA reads TGCGCCAGCAGCTTGGTTCAGGGGAACACTGAAGCTTTCTTT. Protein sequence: CASSLVQGNTEAFF.

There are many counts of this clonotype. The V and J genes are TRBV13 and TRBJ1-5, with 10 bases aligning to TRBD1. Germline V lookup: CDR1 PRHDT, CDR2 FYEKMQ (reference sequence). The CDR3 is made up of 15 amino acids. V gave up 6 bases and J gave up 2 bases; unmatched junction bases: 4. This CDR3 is CASSLGTGGNQPQHF. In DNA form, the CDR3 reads TGTGCCAGCAGTCTTGGGACAGGGGGCAATCAGCCCCAGCATTTT.

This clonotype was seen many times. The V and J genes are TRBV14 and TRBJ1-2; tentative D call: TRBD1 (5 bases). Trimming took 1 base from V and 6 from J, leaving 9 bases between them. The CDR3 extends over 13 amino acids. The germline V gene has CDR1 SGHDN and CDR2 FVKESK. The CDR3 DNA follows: TGTGCCAGCAGCCAAGGGCCAGGGCATGGCTACACCTTC. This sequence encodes CASSQGPGHGYTF.

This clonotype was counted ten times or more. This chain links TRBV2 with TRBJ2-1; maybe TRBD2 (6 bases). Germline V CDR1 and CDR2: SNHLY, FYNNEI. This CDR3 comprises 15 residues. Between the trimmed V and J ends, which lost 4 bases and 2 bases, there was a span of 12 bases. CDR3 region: CASSVGGTAYNEQFF. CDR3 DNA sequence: TGTGCCAGCAGTGTCGGGGGAACCGCCTACAATGAGCAGTTCTTC.

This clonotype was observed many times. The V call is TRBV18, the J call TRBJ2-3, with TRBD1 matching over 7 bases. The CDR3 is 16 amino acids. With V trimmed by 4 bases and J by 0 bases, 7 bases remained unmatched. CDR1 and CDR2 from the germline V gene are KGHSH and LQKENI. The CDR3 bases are TGTGCCAGCTCACTTCAGACAGGGTCTAGCACAGATACGCAGTATTTT. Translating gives CASSLQTGSSTDTQYF.

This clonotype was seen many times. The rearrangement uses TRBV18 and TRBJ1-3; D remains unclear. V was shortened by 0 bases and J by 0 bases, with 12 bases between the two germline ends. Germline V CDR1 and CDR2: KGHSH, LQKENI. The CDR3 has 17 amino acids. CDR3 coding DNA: TGTGCCAGCTCACCACCGTCAGGACGGAGCTCTGGAAACACCATATATTTT. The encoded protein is CASSPPSGRSSGNTIYF.

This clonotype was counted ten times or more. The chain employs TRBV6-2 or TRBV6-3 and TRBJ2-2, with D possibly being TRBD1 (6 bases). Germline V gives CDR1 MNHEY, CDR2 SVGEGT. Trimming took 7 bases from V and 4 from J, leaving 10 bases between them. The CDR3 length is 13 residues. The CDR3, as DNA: TGTGCCAGCATTAGCAGGGGCACCGGGGAGCTGTTTTTT. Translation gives CASISRGTGELFF.

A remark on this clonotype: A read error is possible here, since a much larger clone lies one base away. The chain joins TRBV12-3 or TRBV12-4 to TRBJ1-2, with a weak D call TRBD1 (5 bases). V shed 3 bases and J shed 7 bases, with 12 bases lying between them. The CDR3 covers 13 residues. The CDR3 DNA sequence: TGTGCCAGCAGTTTTTCACAGGCTTCTGGCTACACCTTC. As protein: CASSFSQASGYTF.

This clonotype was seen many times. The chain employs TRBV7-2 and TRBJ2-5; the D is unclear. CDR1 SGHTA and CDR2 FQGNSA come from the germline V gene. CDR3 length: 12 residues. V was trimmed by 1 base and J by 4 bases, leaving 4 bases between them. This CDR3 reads CASSLVIETQYF. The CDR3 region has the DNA TGTGCCAGCAGCTTAGTTATAGAGACCCAGTACTTC.